The 22 T cell receptor beta chains in this list originate from one sample, sequenced in a study of blood T cells in healthy people across ages. Combining a sample-barcoded 5' primer with a J-beta primer mix, a second PCR ran for roughly 7 to 11 cycles. TCRdb processed the 5' RACE reads anew with MiXCR; each CDR3 protein has one entry. The table records some 1.6 million distinct CDR3 sequences, 34% of them present only once. The specimen sequenced was blood. The receptors were gathered from a young woman in good health.

V gene TRBV9 combines with J gene TRBJ1-5; the D is unclear. Germline V gene sequence: CDR1 SGDLS, CDR2 YYNGEE. The CDR3 has 13 residues. The germline V and J ends were trimmed by 1 base and 4 bases, with 6 bases remaining between them. The chain's CDR3 is CASSVWDNQPQHF. CDR3 DNA sequence: TGTGCCAGCAGCGTATGGGATAATCAGCCCCAGCATTTT.

This clonotype appeared a few times. The chain combines TRBV29-1 with TRBJ1-4, with D tentatively TRBD1 (5 bases). CDR3 length: 15 residues. Germline CDR1 SQVTM, CDR2 ANQGSEA. V was cut by 7 bases and J by 3 bases, with 18 bases left in between. CDR3 sequence: CSATPSGAANEKLFF. CDR3 sequence (DNA): TGCAGCGCCACACCCTCTGGGGCGGCTAATGAAAAACTGTTTTTT. Together with reference TRBV29-1 and TRBJ1-4, the CDR3 gives the full variable domain: SAVISQKPSRDICQRGTSLTIQCQVDSQVTMMFWYRQQPGQSLTLIATANQGSEATYESGFVIDKFPISRPNLTFSTLTVSNMSPEDSSIYLCSATPSGAANEKLFFGSGTQLSVL.

This clonotype appeared once. The chain carries TRBV6-1 and TRBJ1-2; D remains ambiguous. Germline CDR1 and CDR2: MNHNS and SASEGT. CDR3 length: 15 residues. With 2 bases removed from V and 0 bases from J, the gap between germline ends came to 10 bases. CDR3 loop: CASSEWAAANYGYTF. CDR3 sequence (DNA): TGTGCCAGCAGTGAATGGGCAGCCGCTAACTATGGCTACACCTTC.

A word on this clonotype: A read error may account for a junction end that differs from germline. The genes are TRBV20-1 and TRBJ2-7; no clear D. The CDR3 has 12 amino acids. The germline V gene encodes CDR1 DFQATT and CDR2 SNEGSKA (reference sequence). Here the CDR3 reads CSAMDPSYGQYF. The CDR3 nucleotides are TGTAGTGCCATGGACCCCTCCTACGGGCAGTACTTC.

J is TRBJ2-5 and V is TRBV6-1, with 7 bases fitting TRBD1. Trimming removed 0 bases from V and 5 bases from J; junction bases left unmatched: 6. CDR1 is MNHNS and CDR2 is SASEGT in the germline V gene. The CDR3 totals 15 residues. CDR3 coding DNA: TGTGCCAGCAGTGAAGCAAAGGGGGCTTGGGAGACCCAGTACTTC. The encoded protein is CASSEAKGAWETQYF.

V is TRBV13 and J is TRBJ2-2; D gene uncertain. The CDR3 loop spans 14 amino acids. V lost 1 base, J lost 0 bases, and 3 bases lay in between. Germline loops: CDR1 PRHDT, CDR2 FYEKMQ (reference sequence). This CDR3 reads CASSLVSNTGELFF. CDR3 sequence (DNA): TGTGCCAGCAGCTTAGTATCGAACACCGGGGAGCTGTTTTTT.

The rearrangement links TRBV11-2 to TRBJ2-5; 7 bases fit TRBD2. Germline-derived CDR1 and CDR2 are SGHAT and FQNNGV. J was trimmed by 4 bases and V by 1 base; bases with no gene match: 12. The CDR3 length is 17 residues. The CDR3: CASSLVISGGGRETQYF. The CDR3, as DNA: TGTGCCAGCAGCTTAGTAATTTCGGGGGGAGGTAGAGAGACCCAGTACTTC.

The chain has TRBV2 and TRBJ1-2, with 8 nucleotides matching TRBD1. CDR1 is SNHLY, CDR2 FYNNEI, per germline. The V segment lost 6 bases and the J segment 2 bases; nucleotides outside the gene matches: 8. The CDR3 loop spans 15 amino acids. The CDR3 nucleotides read TGTGCCAGCAGGCTCCCGGGACAGGCCAACTATGGCTACACCTTC. Translation gives CASRLPGQANYGYTF.

V gene TRBV20-1 combines with J gene TRBJ1-5; 9 bases line up with TRBD1. The CDR3 spans 15 residues. V lost 6 bases, J lost 6 bases, and 12 bases stayed unmatched. From germline, CDR1 is DFQATT and CDR2 SNEGSKA (reference sequence). The CDR3 bases are TGCAGTGCCTCACAGGGGGCGGATAACGTTCAGCCCCAGCATTTT. Its translation is CSASQGADNVQPQHF.

The chain recombines TRBV27 with TRBJ2-1; D is possibly TRBD1 or TRBD2 (6 bases each). This CDR3 is built from 13 residues. The V end was cut by 8 bases, the J end by 7 bases, with 15 bases between. Germline CDR1 is MNHEY and CDR2 is SMNVEV (reference sequence). For the CDR3, the DNA is TGTGCCAGCCGAAACCCGGGGGCGAATGAGCAGTTCTTC. Its translation is CASRNPGANEQFF.

This clonotype turned up a few times. The chain is built from TRBV20-1 and TRBJ2-7; D is tentatively TRBD1 or TRBD2 (5 bases each). This CDR3 has 17 amino acids. CDR1 is DFQATT and CDR2 is SNEGSKA in the germline V gene (reference sequence). Trimming left V 3 bases short and J 2 bases short, with 23 bases between. The CDR3 DNA sequence: TGCAGTGCTAGGGGGAGAGGGCTAGGGGTTTTAACCTACGAGCAGTACTTC. Amino acid sequence: CSARGRGLGVLTYEQYF.

This clonotype has a handful of counts. This chain uses TRBV6-6 with TRBJ1-1; maybe TRBD1 (5 bases). The CDR3 has 13 residues. Germline loops: CDR1 MNHNY, CDR2 SVGAGI (reference sequence). Trimming pared 2 bases from V and 9 bases from J, leaving 13 bases between. DNA of the CDR3: TGTGCCAGCAGTTACCGTCAGGGCTCGAAAGCTTTCTTT. Encoded protein: CASSYRQGSKAFF.

This clonotype showed up many times. The CDR3 reads CSVEDAIKTYNEQFF. CDR3 coding DNA: TGCAGCGTTGAAGATGCAATTAAAACCTACAATGAGCAGTTCTTC. The rearrangement uses TRBV29-1 and TRBJ2-1; D is unresolved. The germline CDR1 and CDR2 sequences are SQVTM and ANQGSEA. Deletions cut 0 bases from V and 2 bases from J, with 11 bases between. The CDR3 runs to 15 residues.

V and J are TRBV6-1 and TRBJ2-1; no reliable D call. The V end lost 0 bases, the J end lost 3 bases, and 9 bases lay between the germline ends. CDR1 MNHNS and CDR2 SASEGT come from the germline V gene. This CDR3 is built from 15 residues. The CDR3 reads CASSEAGLDYNEQFF. CDR3 nucleotide sequence: TGTGCCAGCAGTGAAGCCGGTCTAGACTACAATGAGCAGTTCTTC.

The chain recombines TRBV10-3 with TRBJ2-6; no definite D call. Germline V CDR1 and CDR2: ENHRY, SYGVKD. Trimming took off 7 bases at V and 2 bases at J, with 18 bases between the two ends. This CDR3 region has 17 residues. CDR3 sequence (DNA): TGTGCCATCACTCCGACAATTCGGAACACTGGGGCCAACGTCCTGACTTTC. Residues: CAITPTIRNTGANVLTF.

In nucleotides, the CDR3 is TGTGCCAGCAGTGCACTTCAGGGAAGCCAGCCCCAGCATTTT. Translation: CASSALQGSQPQHF. The chain carries TRBV6-2 or TRBV6-3 and TRBJ1-5; tentatively, D is TRBD1 (5 bases). Germline assignment: CDR1 MNHEY and CDR2 SVGEGT. The V end lost 5 bases, the J end lost 7 bases, and 15 bases lay between the germline ends. The CDR3 loop spans 14 amino acids.

The sample holds a few counts of this clonotype. CDR3 loop: CASSLETGYTGELFF. The CDR3, as DNA: TGTGCCAGCAGCTTAGAGACAGGGTACACCGGGGAGCTGTTTTTT. This sequence joins TRBV7-2 and TRBJ2-2, with 7 bases lining up with TRBD1. Germline trimming cut 1 base from V and 3 bases from J; bases unmatched to any gene: 2. Germline-derived CDR1 and CDR2 are SGHTA and FQGNSA. The CDR3 sequence is 15 residues long.

This clonotype showed up just a few times. The chain combines TRBV6-2 or TRBV6-3 with TRBJ2-7, with D tentatively TRBD2 (5 bases). In germline, CDR1 is MNHEY, CDR2 SVGEGT. The CDR3 is 19 amino acids. V was pared by 0 bases and J by 3 bases, with 24 bases between. In nucleotides, the CDR3 is TGTGCCAGCAGTTACTCACTCGTTCCCCGGGATAGTTTTAACTACGAGCAGTACTTC. Protein sequence: CASSYSLVPRDSFNYEQYF.

V gene TRBV27 combines with J gene TRBJ2-1; 10 nucleotides align to TRBD2. The J segment lost 8 bases and the V segment lost 2 bases, leaving 15 bases of the junction unmatched. The V gene's germline CDR1 is MNHEY and CDR2 SMNVEV (reference sequence). The CDR3 runs 18 residues. The CDR3, as DNA: TGTGCCAGCAGTTTAACTTATACTCTAGCGGGAGTGGCAGATGAGCAGTTCTTC. This sequence encodes CASSLTYTLAGVADEQFF.

The CDR3 is CSAGSGKNEQFF. CDR3 in DNA: TGCAGTGCTGGGAGCGGGAAAAATGAGCAGTTCTTC. The chain carries TRBV20-1 and TRBJ2-1; 7 positions agree with TRBD2. Germline trimming cut 5 bases from V and 7 bases from J; bases unmatched to any gene: 5. Per the germline V gene, CDR1 is DFQATT and CDR2 is SNEGSKA (reference sequence). The CDR3 contains 12 residues.

This clonotype appeared a few times. V gene TRBV5-1 combines with J gene TRBJ2-3; TRBD2 agrees at 7 bases. CDR1 and CDR2 from the germline V gene are SGHRS and YFSETQ. Trimming at V came to 4 bases and at J to 2 bases, leaving 10 bases not matched to a gene. The CDR3 is made up of 16 amino acids. CDR3 sequence: CASSRPSGSITDTQYF. The CDR3 DNA follows: TGCGCCAGCAGCAGACCTAGCGGATCCATCACAGATACGCAGTATTTT.

The table lists this clonotype with a few counts. The rearrangement links TRBV6-2 or TRBV6-3 to TRBJ1-6; unclear D gene. This CDR3 comprises 13 residues. CDR1 is MNHEY and CDR2 is SVGEGT in the germline V gene. Trimming took off 6 bases at V and 7 bases at J, with 10 bases between the two ends. The CDR3 DNA sequence: TGTGCCAGCAGCTCCCAATCCAATTCACCCCTCCACTTT. This encodes CASSSQSNSPLHF.